Detailed here is one T cell receptor beta chain. Its antigen remains undetermined. It has no much larger one-base neighbor in the sample; base qualities were not kept. The donors were healthy, HIV-negative adults who had no recently reported acute infections or vaccinations. All donors were Caucasian adults living in Nashville, Tennessee, USA. CD4+ T cells were enriched through magnetic negative selection, after which naive cells were positively selected on CD45RA and the remaining negative fraction served as the memory subset. Blood was collected by leukapheresis, and PBMCs were isolated by Ficoll-Histopaque density gradient centrifugation and then cryopreserved in liquid nitrogen vapor phase. Analytical flow cytometry was used to check the purity and quantity of every magnetically sorted T cell population. Each sorted fraction had its genomic DNA isolated and then quantified by UV absorbance on a Nanodrop 2000c.

From the germline V gene (reference sequence), CDR1 is SGHNT and CDR2 is YYREEE. The germline ends are 16 bases apart after V is trimmed by 2 bases and J by 8 bases. The cysteine opens and the phenylalanine closes a CDR3 of 14 amino acids. Left in the record is the CDR3 DNA by itself, 42 bases read in frame from the first base. TCR CDR3 regions were amplified from genomic DNA by multiplex PCR using the deep immunoSEQ assay. For each cell subset, the extracted genomic DNA was distributed evenly across all wells of several immunoSEQ 96-well plates, and each plate served as one replicate. For sorted subsets, 200 to 250 ng of genomic DNA, equivalent to around 30,000 T cell genomes, went into each replicate PCR. Purified libraries were measured with a Qubit 3.0 fluorometer, size-checked on a Bioanalyzer 2100, and measured again with the KAPA Library Quantification kit. Every immunoSEQ 96-well plate was sequenced on a separate single-read 150-cycle Illumina NextSeq 550 flow cell. The source study handled its data this way. Because the immunoSEQ output held only junctional sequences and lacked quality scores, the filtering could not match the filtering applied to full-length reads. To assign V/J genes and CDR3, sequences were annotated using PyIR, a Python wrapper for IgBLAST v1.9, with IMGT germline references. Any read was removed if the V/J assignment was weak (E-value above 1e-6), the CDR3 was missing, or the read contained stop codons, out-of-frame junctions, or ambiguous translated residues. A V3J clonotype was defined by an identical inferred V gene, J gene, and CDR3 amino acid sequence. The percentage overlap between two repertoires was calculated by dividing the number of shared unique clonotypes by the size of the smaller repertoire. Richness of each repertoire was evaluated using RTK rarefaction, the Chao1 estimator, and Recon v2.1 estimates of unobserved clonotypes. For all TCRbeta clonotypes obtained by the gDNA method from four donors, generation probabilities were computed with OLGA. In TCRdb, the immuneACCESS table is reduced to in-frame sequences with V and J assigned. These tables do not hold every clone; where another copy was compared, an unresolved V gene accounts for under half, and the others remain unexplained. That table is the source of V, J and clone size, and D and trimming were worked out from the DNA. The sample table records about 600,000 clones; more than 95% of these occur just once. The ten most abundant clones make up approximately 0.057% of the sample.

The data stem from a study of shared clonotypes between healthy human individuals (dated by TCRdb to 2020 to 2022). Regarding the study in general: The cohort included three men and two women between 18 and 49 years of age. Per donor, three plates each were used for CD4 naive and CD4 memory, two for CD8 naive, and one for CD8 memory. To estimate repertoire size and how much clonotypes are shared between individuals, the study performed deep sequencing of blood TCR repertoires from a few healthy adults. Libraries were prepared and TCR repertoires were sequenced by different laboratories using diverse techniques, in order to increase sequencing depth and limit assay-specific biases. Leukapheresis yielded between about 0.9 and 10 billion PBMCs per donor.

The study at large found these results: Based on pairwise subsampling, the degree of clonotype sharing among donors was expected to be affected by sequencing depth. Even with the large sequencing depth, rarefaction of the sorted-subset datasets indicated that sequencing was incomplete. Sampling was restricted to blood, and TCR repertoires in tissue are likely to differ from TCR repertoires in blood. Estimated clonotype richness was generally larger for naive than for memory subsets. Across a handful of donors, roughly 5% of naive CD4, 3.5% of naive CD8, 2% to 2.5% of memory CD4, and around 0.4% of memory CD8 clonotypes were shared. The genetic and exposure-history diversity represented was limited by the small number of donors. Higher generation probabilities were observed for clonotypes shared by all four sorted-subset donors than for non-shared clonotypes.

Sequencing was performed on naive CD4+ T cells sorted from blood. The cell subset or site label, read with the paper, signifies: CD45RA+ positively selected. The chain is encoded by TRBV5-4 joined to TRBJ1-2, with a tentative D gene TRBD1 over 6 matching bases. The receptor was isolated from a woman aged 30 to 39 in good health. In nucleotide form, the sequence is TGTGCCAGCAGCTTCACCGGAACAGGGTACGGCTACACCTTC. It encodes CASSFTGTGYGYTF.